This T cell receptor beta chain derives from a study of cytomegalovirus exposure and HLA in healthy donors. Across the whole study: Out of approximately 170 million T cells, an earlier analysis found about 120 million unique TCR beta sequences in total. The study, taken as a whole, reports: In all likelihood, a cluster of highly shared sequence variants was a sequencing artifact.

Concerning this clone itself: The antigen is not known.

Vbeta (60) and Jbeta (13) primers were used in the PCR. The table came from immunoSEQ multiplex PCR; TCRdb's copy has only in-frame clones and leaves some out. The sample carries about 160,000 clones, more than 70% recorded once. V lost 0 bases, J lost 2 bases, and 9 bases lay in between. Germline assignment: CDR1 SGHTS and CDR2 YDEGEE. CDR3 length: 15 amino acids. Sequenced sample: PBMCs. The clonotype originates from a male donor in good health and CMV-seropositive. J is TRBJ2-4 and V is TRBV5-8; no firm D call. The chain's CDR3 is CASSLGGSTKNIQYF. The CDR3 DNA reads TGTGCCAGCAGCTTGGGCGGCAGCACCAAAAACATTCAGTACTTC.